This TCR beta chain was retrieved from a study of cytomegalovirus exposure and HLA in healthy donors. Turning to this clone: Antigen specificity is unknown.

Study conclusions and caveats: Upon later analysis, TCR association rates were observed to vary by HLA locus, being highest for DRB1 and lowest for HLA-C.

The PCR contained 60 Vbeta and 13 Jbeta primers. Produced via immunoSEQ multiplex PCR; TCRdb's table is partial and in-frame only. The sample includes fewer than 200,000 clones, 72% seen only once; the top ten take 2% to 3%. Per the germline V gene, CDR1 is LNHDA and CDR2 is SQIVND (reference sequence). The CDR3 has 15 residues. After removal of 5 bases from V and 6 bases from J, the junction contained 8 bases not matched to a gene. The receptor comes from a human donor in good health. The gene calls are TRBV19 and TRBJ1-5; 9 positions agree with TRBD1. Sequenced sample: PBMCs. CDR3 residues: CASSQLQGARQPQHF. The CDR3, as DNA: TGTGCCAGTAGTCAGTTACAGGGGGCGCGTCAGCCCCAGCATTTT.